Below, 31 T cell receptor beta chains from the same sample are listed, as sequenced in a study of cytomegalovirus exposure and HLA in healthy donors. With 60 Vbeta and 13 Jbeta primers, the PCR was carried out. TCRdb's table, derived via immunoSEQ multiplex PCR, lists solely in-frame clones and lacks some. Here the sample spans roughly 140,000 clones, about four fifths being singletons. The sample was PBMCs. These receptors were collected from a man aged 50 or older in good health and CMV-seropositive.

The V call is TRBV5-1, the J call TRBJ2-3; a weak D match, TRBD1 (5 bases). Trimming stripped 3 bases from V and 4 bases from J, with 9 bases between. Germline CDR1 is SGHRS and CDR2 is YFSETQ. The CDR3 contains 13 residues. The CDR3 loop reads CASSSPRADTQYF. The CDR3 DNA sequence: TGCGCCAGCAGCTCTCCCAGGGCAGATACGCAGTATTTT.

V and J are TRBV6-5 and TRBJ2-5; perhaps TRBD2 as D (7 bases). V lost 4 bases and J 4 bases, leaving 16 bases between the germline ends. Looked up from germline, CDR1 is MNHEY and CDR2 is SVGAGI. The CDR3 is 15 residues long. The DNA of the CDR3 is TGTGCCAGCAGTTCCAAGGGGGGGGCGGGAGAGACCCAGTACTTC. Protein product: CASSSKGGAGETQYF.

The chain employs TRBV19 and TRBJ2-7; TRBD2 matches at 12 bases. Per germline, CDR1 LNHDA and CDR2 SQIVND (reference sequence). The J segment lost 3 bases and the V segment lost 5 bases, leaving 5 bases of the junction unmatched. The CDR3 covers 15 residues. The CDR3 protein is CASSAGTSGLYEQYF. The CDR3 DNA is TGTGCCAGTAGTGCCGGGACTAGCGGGCTCTACGAGCAGTACTTC.

This clone has only one observation. The chain couples TRBV5-1 to TRBJ1-5; tentatively, D is TRBD1 (5 bases). This CDR3 has 14 residues. Germline V gives CDR1 SGHRS, CDR2 YFSETQ. Trimming took off 4 bases at V and 5 bases at J, with 13 bases between the two ends. The CDR3 here is CASSLDSTDQPQHF. The CDR3 nucleotides read TGCGCCAGCAGCCTCGACAGTACCGATCAGCCCCAGCATTTT. The complete variable domain, with remaining parts taken from reference TRBV5-1 and TRBJ1-5, reads KAGVTQTPRYLIKTRGQQVTLSCSPISGHRSVSWYQQTPGQGLQFLFEYFSETQRNKGNFPGRFSGRQFSNSRSEMNVSTLELGDSALYLCASSLDSTDQPQHFGDGTRLSIL.

To note about this clone: Relative to the germline gene, one junction end is altered; a read error may explain this. J is TRBJ2-7 and V is TRBV11-3; D possibly corresponds to TRBD2 (5 bases). There are 14 residues in the CDR3. Per the germline V gene, CDR1 is SGHNT and CDR2 is YENEEA. DNA of the CDR3: TGTGCCAGCAGACGACCGGGGAACGCCTACGGGCAGTACTTC. It translates to CASRRPGNAYGQYF.

In DNA form, the CDR3 reads TGTGCCAGCAGTTTAGTCAGGGGGGATGAAAAACTGTTTTTT. Translating it yields CASSLVRGDEKLFF. The gene calls are TRBV28 and TRBJ1-4, with 7 nucleotides matching TRBD1. Unmatched junction bases numbered 3, after V lost 2 bases and J lost 6 bases. Germline V CDR1 and CDR2: MDHEN, SYDVKM. The CDR3 loop spans 14 amino acids. Looking up the rest from reference TRBV28 and TRBJ1-4 gives the full variable domain: DVKVTQSSRYLVKRTGEKVFLECVQDMDHENMFWYRQDPGLGLRLIYFSYDVKMKEKGDIPEGYSVSREKKERFSLILESASTNQTSMYLCASSLVRGDEKLFFGSGTQLSVL.

The V gene is TRBV4-2, the J gene TRBJ2-2; TRBD2 matches 13 bases. Germline V gene sequence: CDR1 LGHNA, CDR2 YNFKEQ. V shed 0 bases and J 6 bases; nucleotides not matched to a gene: 7. The CDR3 extends over 18 amino acids. The CDR3 DNA reads TGTGCCAGCAGCCAAGATAGGGGGACTAGCGGGAAGGCCGGGGAGCTGTTTTTT. Its translation is CASSQDRGTSGKAGELFF.

The chain uses TRBV2 and TRBJ2-7; tentatively, D is TRBD1 (5 bases). V lost 6 bases and J lost 4, with 16 bases in between. This CDR3 is built from 14 residues. Germline CDR1 and CDR2: SNHLY and FYNNEI. The CDR3 is CASSPWTTAYEQYF. CDR3 DNA: TGTGCCAGCAGCCCCTGGACAACCGCTTACGAGCAGTACTTC.

Details on this clone: One end of the junction does not line up with germline, which may come from a read error. The CDR3 reads CAGRGAGSFTEAFF. CDR3 in DNA: TGTGCCGGCAGGGGGGCGGGCAGCTTCACTGAAGCTTTCTTT. The chain combines TRBV28 with TRBJ1-1; 7 nucleotides line up with TRBD1. The CDR3 loop spans 14 amino acids. Germline V lookup: CDR1 MDHEN, CDR2 SYDVKM.

J is TRBJ2-5 and V is TRBV11-2; perhaps TRBD2 as D (6 bases). V was trimmed by 4 bases and J by 4 bases, leaving 19 bases between them. The CDR3 contains 16 residues. CDR1 and CDR2 (germline): SGHAT, FQNNGV. CDR3 coding DNA: TGTGCCAGCAGCTCACCGAGCGGGTGGCGCCCAGAGACCCAGTACTTC. Protein sequence: CASSSPSGWRPETQYF.

A single count supports this clone. The rearrangement links TRBV10-3 to TRBJ1-1; 7 nucleotides align to TRBD1. The CDR3 extends over 19 amino acids. Germline lookup yields CDR1 ENHRY and CDR2 SYGVKD. J lost 5 bases, V lost 6 bases, and 24 bases had no gene match. The CDR3 sequence: CAIRSSQGVLEGSKTEAFF. The CDR3 DNA follows: TGTGCCATCAGAAGTTCTCAGGGGGTGCTGGAAGGATCGAAGACTGAAGCTTTCTTT.

The chain has TRBV27 and TRBJ2-5, with 10 bases aligning to TRBD1. The last part of the DNA fits TRBJ2-7 better; the J call may be wrong. Per the germline V gene, CDR1 is MNHEY and CDR2 is SMNVEV (reference sequence). CDR3 length: 14 amino acids. Written as DNA, the CDR3 is TGTGCCAGCAGCCGGGACAGGGGAGGAAACGAGCAGTACTTC. Translation: CASSRDRGGNEQYF.

This clone was counted a few times. The chain couples TRBV6-4 to TRBJ2-3, with 8 positions matching TRBD2. V lost 0 bases, J lost 5 bases, and 4 bases stayed unmatched. Germline V gene lookup returns CDR1 MRHNA and CDR2 SNTAGT. The CDR3 totals 15 residues. The CDR3 loop reads CASSDSGLAGDTQYF. The CDR3 DNA follows: TGTGCCAGCAGTGACTCGGGGCTAGCGGGAGATACGCAGTATTTT.

V usage is TRBV6-6 and J usage is TRBJ1-3, with 7 bases aligning to TRBD1. Losses at the gene ends were 5 bases for V and 0 bases for J; bases not matched to a gene: 4. The CDR3 consists of 15 residues. CDR1 is MNHNY, CDR2 SVGAGI, per germline (reference sequence). CDR3 sequence reads: CASSNRQGSGNTIYF. CDR3 bases: TGTGCCAGCAGTAATCGACAGGGCTCTGGAAACACCATATATTTT.

This sequence joins TRBV10-3 and TRBJ2-3; maybe TRBD1 (5 bases). The germline V gene encodes CDR1 ENHRY and CDR2 SYGVKD. Deletions cut 6 bases from V and 2 bases from J, with 9 bases between. This CDR3 comprises 13 residues. CDR3 loop: CAIRGQDTDTQYF. CDR3 nucleotide sequence: TGTGCCATCAGGGGGCAGGACACAGATACGCAGTATTTT.

This chain connects TRBV5-1 to TRBJ2-5; D unclear. The DNA matches TRBJ2-7 better at its end, which makes the J call doubtful. This CDR3 is 13 amino acids long. CDR1 and CDR2 from the germline V gene are SGHRS and YFSETQ. In DNA, the CDR3 is TGCGCCAGCAGCTCCGATCTTTCCTACGAGCAGTACTTC. Its translation is CASSSDLSYEQYF.

This clone was observed a handful of times. V usage is TRBV2 and J usage is TRBJ1-3; D not certain. The CDR3 has 13 amino acids. V was shortened by 7 bases and J by 9 bases, with 16 bases between the two germline ends. The germline V gene has CDR1 SNHLY and CDR2 FYNNEI. CDR3: CASKRGDVGTIYF. The CDR3 region has the DNA TGTGCCAGCAAACGGGGAGACGTGGGCACCATATATTTT.

The chain recombines TRBV2 with TRBJ2-5; maybe TRBD1 (5 bases). The CDR3 sequence is 14 residues long. The germline CDR1 and CDR2 sequences are SNHLY and FYNNEI. With 3 bases removed from V and 0 bases from J, the gap between germline ends came to 8 bases. The CDR3 spells CASSDGRDQETQYF. The CDR3 DNA reads as TGTGCCAGCAGTGATGGCAGGGACCAAGAGACCCAGTACTTC.

The chain carries TRBV7-2 and TRBJ2-7, with D possibly being TRBD1 (5 bases). CDR1 is SGHTA, CDR2 FQGNSA, per germline. The CDR3 length is 12 residues. V dropped 5 bases and J dropped 7 bases, with 12 bases sitting between them. CDR3 in amino acids: CASSADTGEQYF. In nucleotides, the CDR3 is TGTGCCAGCAGCGCCGACACAGGAGAGCAGTACTTC. The full variable domain, its missing parts supplied by reference TRBV7-2 and TRBJ2-7, is GAGVSQSPSNKVTEKGKDVELRCDPISGHTALYWYRQSLGQGLEFLIYFQGNSAPDKSGLPSDRFSAERTGGSVSTLTIQRTQQEDSAVYLCASSADTGEQYFGPGTRLTVT.

The chain couples TRBV7-9 to TRBJ1-1; possibly TRBD1 for D (5 bases). The CDR3 extends over 14 amino acids. The V and J ends lost 5 bases and 3 bases respectively, with 13 bases between them. Germline CDR1 is SEHNR and CDR2 is FQNEAQ (reference sequence). The CDR3 DNA reads as TGTGCCAGCAGCCCCCAGGGTCGGGACACTGAAGCTTTCTTT. Protein: CASSPQGRDTEAFF.

V and J are TRBV2 and TRBJ2-1; 7 positions agree with TRBD2. The trim removed 4 bases at V and 0 bases at J, leaving 3 bases unmatched. Germline CDR1 reads SNHLY; CDR2 reads FYNNEI. The CDR3 has 15 residues. The CDR3 DNA sequence: TGTGCCAGCAGTGGACTAGCCAGCTCCTACAATGAGCAGTTCTTC. Its protein product is CASSGLASSYNEQFF.

This clone showed up just a few times. The chain uses TRBV7-9 and TRBJ1-2, with 10 bases matching TRBD1. The germline gives CDR1 SEHNR, CDR2 FQNEAQ (reference sequence). The CDR3 contains 14 residues. J was trimmed by 2 bases and V by 5 bases; bases with no gene match: 2. CDR3 region: CASSLGQGNYGYTF. The CDR3 DNA reads TGTGCCAGCAGCCTGGGACAGGGGAACTATGGCTACACCTTC.

This clone showed up just a few times. The rearrangement uses TRBV21-1 and TRBJ2-5; the table's TRBD2 call for D was not verified on the DNA. TRBV21-1 is an annotated pseudogene. This CDR3 comprises 14 residues. CDR3 bases: TGTGCCAGCAGCAAGGCGGGGGAATCAGAGACCCAGTACTTC. This translates into CASSKAGESETQYF.

CDR3 in DNA: TGTGCCAGCATACAGGGCGCACAAGAGGCTCAGTACTTC. As protein: CASIQGAQEAQYF. The J gene is TRBJ2-5, the V gene TRBV6-1; TRBD1 might be the D (6 bases). The CDR3 is 13 residues long. V gave up 7 bases and J gave up 11 bases, with 20 bases separating them. From germline, CDR1 is MNHNS and CDR2 SASEGT.

The chain carries TRBV5-4 and TRBJ2-7; TRBD1 matches at 8 bases. CDR3 length: 15 amino acids. Trimming took 4 bases from V and 7 from J; bases not matched to a gene: 13. The germline gives CDR1 SGHNT, CDR2 YYREEE (reference sequence). The CDR3 reads CASSRQGPPRIEQYF. CDR3 nucleotide sequence: TGTGCCAGCAGCCGACAGGGGCCCCCAAGGATTGAGCAGTACTTC.

This clone was observed once. V usage is TRBV4-1 and J usage is TRBJ2-1; TRBD2 agrees at 11 bases. CDR1 and CDR2 (germline): MGHRA, YSYEKL. V was clipped by 1 base and J by 0 bases; unmatched bases: 11. The CDR3 contains 20 residues. The CDR3 nucleotides are TGCGCCAGCAGCCAAGGCGGGCTAGCGGGAGGTCGTAGCTCCTACAATGAGCAGTTCTTC. Amino acid sequence: CASSQGGLAGGRSSYNEQFF.

This clone was detected only once. The chain carries TRBV5-6 and TRBJ2-1; D is possibly TRBD1 (6 bases). The V gene's germline CDR1 is SGHDT and CDR2 YYEEEE. This CDR3 is 14 amino acids long. V shed 4 bases and J shed 7 bases, with 15 bases lying between them. The CDR3 loop is CASSPRRGSNEQFF. CDR3 sequence (DNA): TGTGCCAGCAGCCCGAGAAGGGGGAGTAATGAGCAGTTCTTC.

The chain carries TRBV29-1 and TRBJ1-1, with D unclear. Germline V lookup: CDR1 SQVTM, CDR2 ANQGSEA. Trimming left V 8 bases short and J 3 bases short, with 13 bases between. The length of the CDR3 is 12 residues. In nucleotides, the CDR3 is TGCAGCTTTACTGGCGGTTACACTGAAGCTTTCTTT. Residues: CSFTGGYTEAFF. The full variable domain, in which reference TRBV29-1 and TRBJ1-1 provide the parts outside the CDR3, is SAVISQKPSRDICQRGTSLTIQCQVDSQVTMMFWYRQQPGQSLTLIATANQGSEATYESGFVIDKFPISRPNLTFSTLTVSNMSPEDSSIYLCSFTGGYTEAFFGQGTRLTVV.

This clone appeared a few times. The chain couples TRBV6-6 to TRBJ2-7; 10 nucleotides match TRBD2. Germline loops: CDR1 MNHNY, CDR2 SVGAGI (reference sequence). The CDR3 is 14 residues long. Unmatched junction bases numbered 6, after V lost 6 bases and J lost 4 bases. The chain's CDR3 is CASSPGLAHYEQYF. CDR3 DNA: TGTGCCAGCAGCCCGGGACTAGCGCATTACGAGCAGTACTTC.

The chain links TRBV6-1 to TRBJ2-5; 11 bases line up with TRBD1. Trimming at V came to 5 bases and at J to 6 bases, leaving 5 bases not matched to a gene. This CDR3 region has 14 residues. CDR1 MNHNS and CDR2 SASEGT come from the germline V gene. In DNA form, the CDR3 reads TGTGCCAGCAGTCGGGACAGGGGGAAACAGACCCAGTACTTC. The encoded protein is CASSRDRGKQTQYF.

The chain links TRBV6-1 to TRBJ2-2; 10 nucleotides agree with TRBD2. CDR3 length: 15 amino acids. Germline V CDR1 and CDR2: MNHNS, SASEGT. Unmatched junction bases numbered 3, after V lost 2 bases and J lost 6 bases. The CDR3 reads CASSERLAGAGELFF. The CDR3 DNA reads TGTGCCAGCAGTGAAAGGCTAGCGGGAGCCGGGGAGCTGTTTTTT.